The 7 T cell receptor beta chains in this list originate from one sample, sequenced in a study of shared clonotypes between healthy human individuals. Generated by immunoSEQ multiplex PCR, the TCRdb table keeps only in-frame clones and is missing some. The sample includes approximately 940,000 clones, around three quarters of them seen just once. Sequencing was performed on memory CD4+ T cells sorted from blood. Subset of the sample: CD45RA-negative fraction. These receptors originate from a man between 18 and 29 years old in good health.

This clone showed up just once. The chain has TRBV7-8 and TRBJ2-7; D assignment may be TRBD1 or TRBD2 (6 bases each). CDR1 is SGHVS, CDR2 FQNEAQ, per germline. Trimming cost V 2 bases and J 7 bases, with 12 bases left between them. This CDR3 has 13 residues. The CDR3 coding sequence is TGTGCCAGCAGCTTACCGGGGGCGGGTGAGCAGTACTTC. Residues: CASSLPGAGEQYF.

This clone was detected a few times. This rearrangement joins TRBV7-2 to TRBJ2-3; 7 nucleotides line up with TRBD2. The V and J ends lost 4 bases and 6 bases, in that order; junction bases with no gene match: 10. Looked up from germline, CDR1 is SGHTA and CDR2 is FQGNSA. The CDR3 runs 15 residues. CDR3 DNA sequence: TGTGCCAGCAGCTCGGGACTACACCCGGCCGATACGCAGTATTTT. Translated, it gives CASSSGLHPADTQYF.

This clone was seen a handful of times. The sample holds other DNA sequences that translate to the same CDR3. The V call is TRBV5-1, the J call TRBJ2-1, with D uncertain. There are 11 residues in the CDR3. CDR1 is SGHRS and CDR2 is YFSETQ in the germline V gene. Trimming took 4 bases from V and 5 from J, leaving 4 bases between them. The CDR3 sequence: CASSRNNEQFF. CDR3 nucleotides: TGCGCCAGCAGCCGTAACAATGAGCAGTTCTTC.

This chain joins TRBV30 and TRBJ2-1; 8 bases are shared with TRBD2. The trim removed 1 base at V and 2 bases at J, leaving 4 bases unmatched. This CDR3 is built from 15 residues. The germline V gene encodes CDR1 GTSNPN and CDR2 SVGIG (reference sequence). The CDR3 sequence: CAWSALRGAYNEQFF. CDR3 sequence (DNA): TGTGCCTGGAGTGCCCTGCGGGGGGCCTACAATGAGCAGTTCTTC.

This chain uses TRBV27 with TRBJ1-3; the D gene is possibly TRBD1 (5 bases). The CDR3 length is 12 residues. Germline CDR1 is MNHEY and CDR2 is SMNVEV (reference sequence). With 7 bases removed from V and 1 base from J, the gap between germline ends came to 5 bases. DNA of the CDR3: TGTGCCAGCAAGGGGTCTGGAAACACCATATATTTT. It translates to CASKGSGNTIYF.

This chain connects TRBV29-1 to TRBJ2-7; 7 bases line up with TRBD1. CDR3 length: 14 amino acids. V lost 6 bases to trimming and J lost 2 bases; unmatched junction nucleotides: 10. Germline values: CDR1 SQVTM, CDR2 ANQGSEA. The CDR3 is CSVTGTDPPYEQYF. DNA for the CDR3: TGCAGCGTGACCGGGACAGATCCACCCTACGAGCAGTACTTC.

The chain joins TRBV7-9 to TRBJ1-3, with 7 bases matching TRBD1. The junction had 3 bases not matched to a gene; V was cut back by 1 base and J by 0 bases. The germline V gene encodes CDR1 SEHNR and CDR2 FQNEAQ (reference sequence). The length of the CDR3 is 16 residues. CDR3 sequence: CASSLGAGGSGNTIYF. The DNA of the CDR3 is TGTGCCAGCAGCTTAGGAGCAGGGGGCTCTGGAAACACCATATATTTT.